This TCR beta chain stems from a study of blood T cell repertoires in COVID-19. Trimming pared 0 bases from V and 2 bases from J, leaving 12 bases between. There are 17 residues in the CDR3. From germline, CDR1 is SGHDT and CDR2 YYEEEE. Either two negative PCRs, clearance, or symptom resolution qualified Cohort 3 donors as recovered. The data were produced by immunoSEQ multiplex PCR, yet TCRdb's version contains in-frame clones alone and is incomplete. The profile covers some 130,000 clones, with less than 90% appearing a single time and under 2.5% taken by the ten largest. The origin of this receptor is a woman aged 50 to 60 who had recovered from COVID-19. Sequencing was done on a sample of PBMCs or T cells enriched from blood (not recorded which). The genes are TRBV5-6 and TRBJ1-6; TRBD1 is a possible D gene (5 bases). CDR3 sequence (DNA): TGTGCCAGCAGCTTGGTCCAGGGAACCACCTATAATTCACCCCTCCACTTT. This translates into CASSLVQGTTYNSPLHF.